These 10 T cell receptor beta chains originate from one sample sequenced in a study of Graves' ophthalmopathy and Graves' hyperthyroidism (dated by TCRdb to the late 2010s). Sequencing used an Illumina HiSeq 2000. For repertoire sequencing, TCR beta CDR3 regions were amplified from RNA transcripts. The first round was an RT-PCR using HTBI primers with the Qiagen OneStep RT-PCR kit, and this first round was followed by a second-round multiplex PCR, then size selection and purification. Through fastp at Q25 and MiXCR, TCRdb rebuilt clones from the public reads, retaining in-frame beta chains. A single entry per CDR3 protein holds the most common genes and DNA from its merged rows. The sample records 200,000 to 250,000 distinct CDR3 sequences, 20% to 25% of which are singletons. Clones ranked in the top ten supply under 55% of the sample. Source material: peripheral blood. These TCRs come from a woman in her 50s with Graves' ophthalmopathy. Donor details come from another sample of the same person, matched by shared clones.

The sample holds many counts of this clonotype. This chain uses TRBV11-2 with TRBJ2-7; D not resolved. Looked up from germline, CDR1 is SGHAT and CDR2 is FQNNGV. Trimming took 0 bases from V and 3 from J, leaving 12 bases between them. The CDR3 sequence is 15 residues long. The DNA of the CDR3 is TGTGCCAGCAGCTTAGAACTAACGCAGAACTACGAGCAGTACTTC. Translated: CASSLELTQNYEQYF.

Many counts were recorded for this clonotype. The chain links TRBV15 to TRBJ2-2, with D possibly matching TRBD2 (5 bases). CDR1 and CDR2 from the germline V gene are LNHNV and YYDKDF (reference sequence). The CDR3 length is 13 residues. Trimming pared 0 bases from V and 10 bases from J, leaving 9 bases between. In nucleotides, the CDR3 is TGTGCCACCAGCAGAGAGGTAGCGACGGAGCTGTTTTTT. Translated, it gives CATSREVATELFF.

This chain links TRBV13 with TRBJ2-7, with TRBD2 identical over 11 bases. CDR3 size: 16 residues. Trimming took 0 bases from V and 2 from J; bases not matched to a gene: 3. CDR1 PRHDT and CDR2 FYEKMQ come from the germline V gene (reference sequence). The CDR3 DNA is TGTGCCAGCAGCTTAGGGGGGACTAGCGGCGCCTACGAGCAGTACTTC. This translates into CASSLGGTSGAYEQYF.

V is TRBV2 and J is TRBJ2-7; no reliable D call. This CDR3 has 12 amino acids. Deletions cut 4 bases from V and 4 bases from J, with 8 bases between. Germline assignment: CDR1 SNHLY and CDR2 FYNNEI. CDR3 nucleotide sequence: TGTGCCAGCAGTGTAGTAGCTTACGAGCAGTACTTC. Amino acid sequence: CASSVVAYEQYF.

This clonotype has a count of ten or more. The chain couples TRBV6-1 to TRBJ1-5, with 7 bases aligning to TRBD1. With V trimmed by 4 bases and J by 2 bases, 5 bases remained unmatched. From germline, CDR1 is MNHNS and CDR2 SASEGT. The CDR3 is 15 residues long. CDR3 loop: CASSVAGGGNQPQHF. The CDR3 DNA is TGTGCCAGCAGTGTTGCAGGGGGTGGCAATCAGCCCCAGCATTTT.

This clonotype was counted only a few times. The chain has TRBV3-1 and TRBJ1-5; TRBD1 agrees at 9 bases. Germline lookup yields CDR1 LGHDT and CDR2 YNNKEL (reference sequence). Germline trimming cut 4 bases from V and 7 bases from J; bases unmatched to any gene: 5. The CDR3 contains 14 residues. The CDR3 DNA reads as TGTGCCAGCAGCCCGACAGGGGGAATACAGCCCCAGCATTTT. Translating it yields CASSPTGGIQPQHF.

This clonotype was counted ten times or more. The J gene is TRBJ2-7, the V gene TRBV12-3 or TRBV12-4, with TRBD1 as a possible D gene (6 bases). The CDR3 consists of 14 residues. V was trimmed by 3 bases and J by 3 bases, leaving 12 bases between them. CDR3 sequence reads: CASSLGAGVYEQYF. The CDR3 DNA is TGTGCCAGCAGTTTGGGGGCAGGTGTCTACGAGCAGTACTTC.

The chain recombines TRBV7-2 with TRBJ1-2; D is unresolved. CDR1 SGHTA and CDR2 FQGNSA come from the germline V gene. The CDR3 contains 14 residues. V was trimmed by 7 bases and J by 4 bases, leaving 16 bases between them. CDR3 protein: CASTPGSSGYGYTF. CDR3 sequence (DNA): TGTGCCAGCACCCCCGGTAGCTCAGGCTATGGCTACACCTTC.

This clonotype was seen ten or more times. This rearrangement joins TRBV30 to TRBJ1-2, with 10 nucleotides matching TRBD1. With V trimmed by 1 base and J by 7 bases, 6 bases remained unmatched. Per the germline V gene, CDR1 is GTSNPN and CDR2 is SVGIG (reference sequence). The CDR3 loop spans 14 amino acids. Written as DNA, the CDR3 is TGTGCCTGGAGTGGTGGGACAGGGGACTCTGGCTACACCTTC. It encodes CAWSGGTGDSGYTF.

The V and J genes are TRBV6-2 or TRBV6-3 and TRBJ2-4; D is possibly TRBD2 (6 bases). V lost 2 bases to trimming and J lost 3 bases, with 14 bases between them. The germline gives CDR1 MNHEY, CDR2 SVGEGT. The CDR3 sequence is 16 residues long. In DNA form, the CDR3 reads TGTGCCAGCAGTTACGCCAACCTGGGGGGCAAAAACATTCAGTACTTC. Residues: CASSYANLGGKNIQYF.